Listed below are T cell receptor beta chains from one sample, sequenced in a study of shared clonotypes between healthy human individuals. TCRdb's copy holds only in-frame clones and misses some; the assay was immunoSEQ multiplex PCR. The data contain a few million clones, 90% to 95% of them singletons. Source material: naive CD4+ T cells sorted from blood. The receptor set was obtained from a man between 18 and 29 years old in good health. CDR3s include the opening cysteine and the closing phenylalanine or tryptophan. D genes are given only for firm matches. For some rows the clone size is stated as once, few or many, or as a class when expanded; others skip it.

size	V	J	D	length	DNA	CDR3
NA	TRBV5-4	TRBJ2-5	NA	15	TGTGCCAGCAGCTTGAGTTCTGGCGGTCGGGAGACCCAGTACTTC	CASSLSSGGRETQYF
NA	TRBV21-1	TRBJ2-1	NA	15	TGTGCCAGCAGCAAAGAGGCAGCGGACTACAATGAGCAGTTCTTC	CASSKEAADYNEQFF
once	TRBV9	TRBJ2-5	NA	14	TGTGCCAGCAGCGTGGGCTTGAACCAAGAGACCCAGTACTTC	CASSVGLNQETQYF
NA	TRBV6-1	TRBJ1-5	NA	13	TGTGCCGGCGCAGGGAATAGCAATCAGCCCCAGCATTTT	CAGAGNSNQPQHF
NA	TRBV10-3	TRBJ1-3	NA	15	TGTGCCATCAGTGTCCCGTGGGGAAACGGAAACACCATATATTTT	CAISVPWGNGNTIYF
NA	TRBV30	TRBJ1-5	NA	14	TGTGCCTGGGGGCTAAAGGGTGGCAATCAGCCCCAGCATTTT	CAWGLKGGNQPQHF
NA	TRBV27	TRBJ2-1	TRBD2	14	TGTGCCAGCAGTTTCGAAGGACTAGCGTCGGAGCAGTTCTTC	CASSFEGLASEQFF
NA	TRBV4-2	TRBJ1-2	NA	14	TGTGCCAGCAGCCAAGATTGGGCAGGGAACGGCTACACCTTC	CASSQDWAGNGYTF
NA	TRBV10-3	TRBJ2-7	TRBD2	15	TGTGCCATCAGTGTTGGACTAGCGGTGAGCTACGAGCAGTACTTC	CAISVGLAVSYEQYF
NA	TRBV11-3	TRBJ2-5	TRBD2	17	TGTGCCAGCAGCTCAACTAGCGGGGGGGCCGCCGAAGAGACCCAGTACTTC	CASSSTSGGAAEETQYF
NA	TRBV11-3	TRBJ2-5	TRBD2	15	TGTGCCAGCAGCGAAGGCGGGAGGACTGAAGAGACCCAGTACTTC	CASSEGGRTEETQYF
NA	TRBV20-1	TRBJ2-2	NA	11	TGCAGTGTTAGCTCGGGCGGGGAGCTGTTTTTT	CSVSSGGELFF
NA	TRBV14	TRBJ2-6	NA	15	TGTGCCAGCAGCCTCCGGGCAAAAGGGGCCAACGTCCTGACTTTC	CASSLRAKGANVLTF
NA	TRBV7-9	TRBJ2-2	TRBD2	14	TGTGCCAGCAGCCATGGGGGGGAGACCGGGGAGCTGTTTTTT	CASSHGGETGELFF
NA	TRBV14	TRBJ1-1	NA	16	TGTGCCAGCAGCCAAGTTCTGTCTTTGCGGAACACTGAAGCTTTCTTT	CASSQVLSLRNTEAFF
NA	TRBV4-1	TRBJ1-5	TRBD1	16	TGCGCCAGCAGCCAAGCAGGGGGCGCGAGCAATCAGCCCCAGCATTTT	CASSQAGGASNQPQHF
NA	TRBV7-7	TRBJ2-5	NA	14	TGTGCTAGCAGCTTATCTACTAGCACCGAGACCCAGTACTTC	CASSLSTSTETQYF
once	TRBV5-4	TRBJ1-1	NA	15	TGTGCCAGCACCGACGGCCAGGGATTCAACACTGAAGCTTTCTTT	CASTDGQGFNTEAFF
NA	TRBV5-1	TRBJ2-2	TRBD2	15	TGCGCCAGCAGCCCGGGACTAGCGGGGTCTGGGGAGCTGTTTTTT	CASSPGLAGSGELFF
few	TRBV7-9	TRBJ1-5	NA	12	TGTGCCAGCAGCCCGGACAATCAGCCCCAGCATTTT	CASSPDNQPQHF
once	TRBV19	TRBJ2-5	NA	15	TGTGCCAGTAGTATAGATTGGGTCAGTCGAGAGACCCAGTACTTC	CASSIDWVSRETQYF
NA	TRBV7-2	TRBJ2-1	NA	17	TGTGCCAGCAGCTTAGGAGCGCGTCTCAGCTCCTACAATGAGCAGTTCTTC	CASSLGARLSSYNEQFF
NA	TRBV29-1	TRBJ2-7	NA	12	TGCAGCGTAGTCGGGGACGGGTACGAGCAGTACTTC	CSVVGDGYEQYF
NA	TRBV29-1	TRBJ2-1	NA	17	TGCAGCGTTGTAGCTGGGGTGACAGGAAAAATTCTCAATGAGCAGTTCTTC	CSVVAGVTGKILNEQFF
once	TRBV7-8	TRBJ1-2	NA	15	TGTGCCAGCAGCTCCGGACAGACTTACAACTATGGCTACACCTTC	CASSSGQTYNYGYTF
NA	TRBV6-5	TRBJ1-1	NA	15	TGTGCCAGCAGTTACTTGGGGGGGATGAACACTGAAGCTTTCTTT	CASSYLGGMNTEAFF
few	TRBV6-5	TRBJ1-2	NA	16	TGTGCCAGCAGTTCACTCCGGGAACAGAACCTCGGTGGCTACACCTTC	CASSSLREQNLGGYTF
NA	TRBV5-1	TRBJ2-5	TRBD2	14	TGCGCCAGCAGCTTGGTGGGGGGGCAAGAGACCCAGTACTTC	CASSLVGGQETQYF
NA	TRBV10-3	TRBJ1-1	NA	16	TGTGCCATCAAAGTCGGGGTAGGGCAGGAGATCACTGAAGCTTTCTTT	CAIKVGVGQEITEAFF
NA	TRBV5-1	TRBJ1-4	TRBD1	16	TGCGCCAGCAGCCCGCAAGGGACAGGGATTAATGAAAAACTGTTTTTT	CASSPQGTGINEKLFF
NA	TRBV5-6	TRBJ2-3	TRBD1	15	TGTGCCAGCAGCTTGGCAGGGGGCGTTACAGATACGCAGTATTTT	CASSLAGGVTDTQYF
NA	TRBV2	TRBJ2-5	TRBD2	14	TGTGCCAGCAGGCCTAGCGGGAGCGGGGAGACCCAGTACTTC	CASRPSGSGETQYF
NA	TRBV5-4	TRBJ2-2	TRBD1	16	TGTGCCAGCAGCCCAACCGGACAGGGAGTCACCGGGGAGCTGTTTTTT	CASSPTGQGVTGELFF
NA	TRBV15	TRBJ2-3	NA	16	TGTGCCACCAGCAGAGGGACAGTCGCAAAAGGGGATACGCAGTATTTT	CATSRGTVAKGDTQYF
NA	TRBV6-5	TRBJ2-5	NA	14	TGTGCCAGCAGTTATCCAGGGGAGAGGAAGACCCAGTACTTC	CASSYPGERKTQYF
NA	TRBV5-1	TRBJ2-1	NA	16	TGCGCCAGCAGCTTGGCGTATGGCGGGCTATGGGATGAGCAGTTCTTC	CASSLAYGGLWDEQFF
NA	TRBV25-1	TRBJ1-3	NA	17	TGTGCCAGCAGTGAATGGGGCGCAAAGGACTCTGGAAACACCATATATTTT	CASSEWGAKDSGNTIYF
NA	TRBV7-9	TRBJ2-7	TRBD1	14	TGTGCCAGCAGCTTTTCGACAGGGCAATACGAGCAGTACTTC	CASSFSTGQYEQYF
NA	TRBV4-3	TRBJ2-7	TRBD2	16	TGCGCCAACAGCCCGAAGCCGGGACTAGCGGACCACGAGCAGTACTTC	CANSPKPGLADHEQYF
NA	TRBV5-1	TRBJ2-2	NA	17	TGCGCCAGCAGCGTGAACCCCACTGAGGTTGGGACCGGGGAGCTGTTTTTT	CASSVNPTEVGTGELFF
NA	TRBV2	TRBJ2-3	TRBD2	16	TGTGCCAGCAGCGCCCGGACTAGCGGGGATTCCGATACGCAGTATTTT	CASSARTSGDSDTQYF
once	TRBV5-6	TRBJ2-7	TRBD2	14	TGTGCCAGCAGCTTGGCTAGCGGAACCTACGAGCAGTACTTC	CASSLASGTYEQYF
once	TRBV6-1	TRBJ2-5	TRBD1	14	TGTGCCACCAGGACAGGCGGTAAACAAGAGACCCAGTACTTC	CATRTGGKQETQYF
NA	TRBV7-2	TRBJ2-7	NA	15	TGTGCCAGCAGCTTAGCCGGCTTAACCACCTACGAGCAGTACTTC	CASSLAGLTTYEQYF
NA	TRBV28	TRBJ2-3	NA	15	TGTGCCAGCAGTTTCCCCCCAGGCGCTTCAGATACGCAGTATTTT	CASSFPPGASDTQYF
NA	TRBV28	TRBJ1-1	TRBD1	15	TGTGCCAGCAGTTTGGTGGACAGGGGCAACGCTGAAGCTTTCTTT	CASSLVDRGNAEAFF
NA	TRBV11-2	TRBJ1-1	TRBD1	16	TGTGCCAGCAGCTCCCGACAGGGGACCATGAACACTGAAGCTTTCTTT	CASSSRQGTMNTEAFF
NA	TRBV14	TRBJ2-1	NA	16	TGTGCCAGCAGCCCGACAATTTCCAGGGTAAGCAATGAGCAGTTCTTC	CASSPTISRVSNEQFF
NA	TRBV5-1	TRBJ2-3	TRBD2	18	TGCGCCAGCAGCTCCCGGACTAGCGGGCCGCCTAGCACAGATACGCAGTATTTT	CASSSRTSGPPSTDTQYF
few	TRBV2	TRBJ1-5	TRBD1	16	TGTGCCAGCAGCGGAACGACAGGGGCGAGCAATCAGCCCCAGCATTTT	CASSGTTGASNQPQHF
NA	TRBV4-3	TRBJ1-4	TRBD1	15	TGCGCCAGCAGCCAAGATAAACAGGGGTACGAAAAACTGTTTTTT	CASSQDKQGYEKLFF
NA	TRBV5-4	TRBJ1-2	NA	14	TGTGCCAGCAGCCGACCCGGGACAAGCTATGGCCACACCTTC	CASSRPGTSYGHTF
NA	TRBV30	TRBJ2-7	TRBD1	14	TGTGCCTGGAGTAGGACAGGGAACCCCTACGAGCAGTACTTC	CAWSRTGNPYEQYF
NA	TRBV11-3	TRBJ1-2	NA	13	TGTGCCAGCAGCTTAGTCCAGGGTAATGGCTACACCTTC	CASSLVQGNGYTF
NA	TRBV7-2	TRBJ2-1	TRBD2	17	TGTGCCAGCAGCATATGGGCTAGCGGGGTATTCTACAATGAGCAGTTCTTC	CASSIWASGVFYNEQFF